The 2 T cell receptor beta chains below were found in one sample sequenced in a study of shared T cell receptors in the human thymus. TCRdb's table, derived via immunoSEQ multiplex PCR, lists solely in-frame clones and lacks some. Of about 380,000 clones listed, roughly 94% are singletons. The sequenced material came from thymocytes. These receptors originate from a human donor.

The genes are TRBV6-6 and TRBJ2-7, with D perhaps matching TRBD2 (6 bases). This CDR3 contains 14 residues. Looked up from germline, CDR1 is MNHNY and CDR2 is SVGAGI (reference sequence). Trimming took off 6 bases at V and 1 base at J, with 13 bases between the two ends. CDR3 residues: CASSSPGESYEQYF. CDR3 DNA: TGTGCCAGCAGCTCCCCGGGGGAATCCTACGAGCAGTACTTC.

Concerning this clone itself: Other DNA sequences in this specimen translate into the identical CDR3. The rearrangement uses TRBV29-1 and TRBJ2-7; the match to TRBD2 covers 7 bases. Germline CDR1 and CDR2: SQVTM and ANQGSEA. Trimming at V came to 2 bases and at J to 6 bases, leaving 13 bases not matched to a gene. The CDR3 has 15 amino acids. The CDR3: CSVERGRGGGGEQYF. CDR3 in DNA: TGCAGCGTTGAACGGGGACGGGGTGGGGGGGGCGAGCAGTACTTC.